The rows below give T cell receptor beta chains drawn from one sample of a study of graft-versus-host responses after intestinal transplantation. Generated by immunoSEQ multiplex PCR, the TCRdb table keeps only in-frame clones and is missing some. The profile covers over 15,000 clones, with 95% appearing a single time and over 0.7% taken by the ten largest. The sequences come from PBMCs, collected 23 days after intestinal transplant. These TCRs come from a human patient who received an intestinal transplant, so some T cells may come from the graft donor. CDR3s include the opening cysteine and the closing phenylalanine or tryptophan. D genes are given only for firm matches. Size values are once, few and many counts, or a class for expanded clones, and some rows have none.

D	V	size	J	CDR3	DNA
TRBD1	TRBV4-2	NA	TRBJ1-1	CASSHGQGGTEAFF	TGTGCCAGCAGCCACGGACAGGGAGGTACTGAAGCTTTCTTT
NA	TRBV20-1	NA	TRBJ2-1	CSARGGEQFF	TGCAGTGCTAGAGGGGGGGAGCAGTTCTTC
NA	TRBV4-1	NA	TRBJ1-4	CASSQAGFEKLFF	TGCGCCAGCAGCCAAGCAGGGTTTGAAAAACTGTTTTTT
NA	TRBV29-1	NA	TRBJ1-2	CSAGSDYGYTF	TGCAGCGCAGGGTCGGACTATGGCTACACCTTC
NA	TRBV18	NA	TRBJ2-2	CASSPPSGTNTGELFF	TGTGCCAGCTCACCACCGTCAGGAACCAACACCGGGGAGCTGTTTTTT
TRBD1	TRBV6-1	NA	TRBJ2-7	CASSTTGAYEQYF	TGTGCCAGCAGTACCACAGGGGCTTACGAGCAGTACTTC
TRBD1	TRBV6-6	once	TRBJ1-5	CASSRDRGNQPQHF	TGTGCCAGCAGTCGCGACAGGGGCAATCAGCCCCAGCATTTT
NA	TRBV28	NA	TRBJ1-5	CASSLSGTIQPQHF	TGTGCCAGCAGTTTATCCGGGACGATTCAGCCCCAGCATTTT
TRBD2	TRBV6-1	NA	TRBJ2-5	CASSEVASGSWETQYF	TGTGCCAGCAGTGAAGTGGCTAGCGGGAGTTGGGAGACCCAGTACTTC
NA	TRBV7-9	medium-sized	TRBJ2-7	CASSPGTDHYEQYF	TGTGCCAGCAGCCCCGGGACGGACCACTACGAGCAGTACTTC
TRBD2	TRBV5-1	NA	TRBJ2-5	CASSPRLSGTQETQYF	TGCGCCAGCAGTCCACGACTTAGCGGGACCCAAGAGACCCAGTACTTC
NA	TRBV9	NA	TRBJ2-2	CASSVSRVSNTGELFF	TGTGCCAGCAGCGTATCCAGGGTGAGCAACACCGGGGAGCTGTTTTTT
NA	TRBV7-3	NA	TRBJ2-3	CASSLGVTDTQYF	TGTGCCAGCAGCTTAGGGGTCACAGATACGCAGTATTTT
NA	TRBV4-1	NA	TRBJ2-7	CASSPGTHPSYEQYF	TGCGCCAGCAGCCCGGGGACCCACCCCTCCTACGAGCAGTACTTC
TRBD1	TRBV5-6	once	TRBJ1-5	CASSLGTGGQPQHF	TGTGCCAGCAGCTTGGGGACAGGGGGCCAGCCCCAGCATTTT
TRBD1	TRBV7-9	few	TRBJ1-4	CASSPDRGEKLFF	TGTGCCAGCAGCCCTGACAGGGGGGAAAAACTGTTTTTT
TRBD1	TRBV9	NA	TRBJ2-3	CASTYRGSSTDTQYF	TGTGCGAGCACGTACAGGGGCAGTAGCACAGATACGCAGTATTTT
TRBD2	TRBV2	NA	TRBJ2-7	CASFTRLAAGEQYF	TGTGCCAGCTTTACCCGACTAGCGGCCGGCGAGCAGTACTTC
NA	TRBV28	NA	TRBJ2-7	CASSLGYYEQYF	TGTGCCAGCAGTCTGGGCTACTACGAGCAGTACTTC
TRBD1	TRBV4-1	NA	TRBJ1-2	CASSQDRTGFYGYTF	TGCGCCAGCAGCCAAGATCGGACAGGATTCTATGGCTACACCTTC